The clone carrying this T cell receptor beta chain was detected ten times or more. The CDR3 runs 9 residues. CDR1 is SQVTM and CDR2 is ANQGSEA in the germline V gene. Between the trimmed V and J ends, which lost 3 bases and 14 bases, there was a span of 10 bases. This specimen comes from a study of spatial heterogeneity in lung cancer. TCRdb reanalysed the 5' RACE reads using MiXCR and keeps one entry per CDR3 protein. The sample yields 8,400 or so distinct CDR3 sequences, more than 4.5% seen once. The time point denotes: sample taken at primary tumor resection. The chain links TRBV29-1 to TRBJ2-5, with TRBD2 as a possible D gene (5 bases). Specimen: PBMCs, collected at surgery. The origin of this receptor is a male donor with early-stage non-small cell lung cancer. In DNA, the CDR3 is TGCAGCGTTGATACGGGGTTTTACTTC. It yields the protein CSVDTGFYF. Filled out from reference TRBV29-1 and TRBJ2-5, the complete variable domain reads SAVISQKPSRDICQRGTSLTIQCQVDSQVTMMFWYRQQPGQSLTLIATANQGSEATYESGFVIDKFPISRPNLTFSTLTVSNMSPEDSSIYLCSVDTGFYFGPGTRLLVL.